The 18 T cell receptor beta chains below were found in one sample sequenced in a study of blood T cell repertoires in COVID-19. TCRdb's copy holds only in-frame clones and misses some; the assay was immunoSEQ multiplex PCR. The data show about 480,000 clones, approximately 89% seen once. The material sequenced was peripheral blood. The receptors here all came from a woman between 45 and 65 years old with COVID-19, enrolled during active disease.

J is TRBJ2-7 and V is TRBV6-5; TRBD1 agrees at 7 bases. There are 13 residues in the CDR3. Trimming at V came to 2 bases and at J to 6 bases, leaving 4 bases not matched to a gene. Germline CDR1 and CDR2: MNHEY and SVGAGI. This CDR3 reads CASSYGQAAEQYF. Written as DNA, the CDR3 is TGTGCCAGCAGTTACGGACAGGCGGCCGAGCAGTACTTC.

The chain links TRBV19 to TRBJ1-6, with D hard to call. CDR1 and CDR2 (germline): LNHDA, SQIVND (reference sequence). V was trimmed by 5 bases and J by 6 bases, leaving 11 bases between them. CDR3 length: 14 amino acids. The CDR3 DNA reads as TGTGCCAGTAGTCTGAGGCAGCTTAATTCACCCCTCCACTTT. It encodes CASSLRQLNSPLHF.

J is TRBJ2-1 and V is TRBV27, with 8 bases fitting TRBD2. CDR1 is MNHEY, CDR2 SMNVEV, per germline (reference sequence). V lost 10 bases, J lost 10 bases, and 15 bases stayed unmatched. The CDR3 runs 14 residues. The CDR3 bases are TGTGCCACCAGCAGGCGGGGGGCTACTGGGGAGCAGTTCTTC. Its translation is CATSRRGATGEQFF.

The rearrangement joins TRBV19 to TRBJ1-1; D is possibly TRBD1 (5 bases). This CDR3 has 14 residues. Trimming left V 3 bases short and J 8 bases short, with 16 bases between. In germline, CDR1 is LNHDA, CDR2 SQIVND (reference sequence). CDR3 DNA sequence: TGTGCCAGTAGTATCGGGACTTATGAGGGCGAAGCTTTCTTT. Translating gives CASSIGTYEGEAFF.

The V gene is TRBV9, the J gene TRBJ2-2; possible D gene TRBD1, 7 bases. The V gene lost 1 base and the J gene lost 7 bases, with 11 bases spanning the gap. Germline-derived CDR1 and CDR2 are SGDLS and YYNGEE. This CDR3 region has 14 residues. This CDR3 is CASSVQGGGGELFF. The CDR3 DNA is TGTGCCAGCAGCGTACAGGGGGGAGGCGGGGAGCTGTTTTTT.

On this clone itself: This specimen includes other DNA sequences encoding the same CDR3. The rearrangement links TRBV9 to TRBJ2-7; 7 positions agree with TRBD1. CDR3 length: 14 amino acids. V was clipped by 0 bases and J by 2 bases; unmatched bases: 2. Germline loops: CDR1 SGDLS, CDR2 YYNGEE. The CDR3: CASSVGTGAYEQYF. CDR3 in DNA: TGTGCCAGCAGCGTAGGCACAGGGGCCTACGAGCAGTACTTC.

J is TRBJ1-2 and V is TRBV5-5; D uncertain. The CDR3 spans 16 residues. The V end was cut by 4 bases, the J end by 0 bases, with 16 bases between. CDR1 and CDR2 (germline): SGHKS, YYEKEE (reference sequence). The DNA for the CDR3 is TGTGCCAGCAGCCCTTCTGGGAGTCCCTCTAACTATGGCTACACCTTC. It is translated as CASSPSGSPSNYGYTF.

V is TRBV27 and J is TRBJ1-6, with a possible D match to TRBD1 (5 bases). The germline V gene encodes CDR1 MNHEY and CDR2 SMNVEV (reference sequence). The length of the CDR3 is 14 residues. V lost 5 bases and J lost 7, with 12 bases in between. The CDR3 DNA is TGTGCCAGCAGTATACGACAGAAAAATTCACCCCTCCACTTT. Residues: CASSIRQKNSPLHF.

In DNA, the CDR3 is TGTGCCAGCAGCCCCTCGAGTACAGATTCACCCCTCCACTTT. Translated, it gives CASSPSSTDSPLHF. The V gene is TRBV7-8, the J gene TRBJ1-6; D unresolved. This CDR3 comprises 14 residues. Trimming removed 5 bases from V and 8 bases from J, with 13 bases in between. Germline V lookup: CDR1 SGHVS, CDR2 FQNEAQ.

The V and J genes are TRBV5-1 and TRBJ2-3; D call uncertain. CDR1 SGHRS and CDR2 YFSETQ come from the germline V gene. V lost 5 bases, J lost 0 bases, and 4 bases lay in between. This CDR3 region has 12 residues. The CDR3, as DNA: TGCGCCAGCAGTACTAGCACAGATACGCAGTATTTT. Its protein is CASSTSTDTQYF.

The chain combines TRBV5-1 with TRBJ2-1; 12 nucleotides match TRBD2. CDR3 size: 16 residues. Germline V CDR1 and CDR2: SGHRS, YFSETQ. The V and J ends lost 4 bases and 7 bases, in that order; junction bases with no gene match: 9. The CDR3 bases are TGCGCCAGCAGCGCAGCTAGCGGGGGGGCCATGAATGAGCAGTTCTTC. Its protein product is CASSAASGGAMNEQFF.

J is TRBJ2-5 and V is TRBV9; D may be TRBD2 (6 bases). Between the trimmed V and J ends, which lost 4 bases and 5 bases, there was a span of 12 bases. The CDR3 totals 13 residues. The germline gives CDR1 SGDLS, CDR2 YYNGEE. CDR3 in DNA: TGTGCCAGCAGCCCTTATGGGGGGGAGACCCAGTACTTC. This gives the protein CASSPYGGETQYF.

The chain combines TRBV6-5 with TRBJ1-5; D may be TRBD1 (6 bases). The CDR3 consists of 15 residues. Trimming removed 2 bases from V and 5 bases from J, with 13 bases in between. Germline assignment: CDR1 MNHEY and CDR2 SVGAGI. CDR3 region: CASSYGQGKDQPQHF. CDR3 in DNA: TGTGCCAGCAGTTACGGGCAGGGGAAGGATCAGCCCCAGCATTTT.

The rearrangement links TRBV12-3 or TRBV12-4 to TRBJ1-3; D is ambiguous. Trimming removed 4 bases from V and 8 bases from J, with 12 bases in between. The CDR3 contains 13 residues. The CDR3 DNA sequence: TGTGCCAGCAGTTGGGTCGGGAGGGACACCATATATTTT. As protein: CASSWVGRDTIYF.

The rearrangement joins TRBV6-5 to TRBJ1-5, with 8 bases that match TRBD1. V lost 0 bases and J lost 5; bases outside the gene matches: 6. Germline V CDR1 and CDR2: MNHEY, SVGAGI. This CDR3 has 16 amino acids. CDR3 bases: TGTGCCAGCAGTTACTCGAATGGACAGGGCGATCAGCCCCAGCATTTT. Translating gives CASSYSNGQGDQPQHF.

The CDR3 coding sequence is TGTGCCAGCAGTGTCGGGGGTAGTGAATTCTACGAGCAGTACTTC. Protein product: CASSVGGSEFYEQYF. The chain uses TRBV2 and TRBJ2-7; maybe TRBD2 (6 bases). The CDR3 has 15 residues. The V end was cut by 4 bases, the J end by 3 bases, with 16 bases between. From germline, CDR1 is SNHLY and CDR2 FYNNEI.

The chain has TRBV2 and TRBJ1-2; perhaps TRBD1 as D (5 bases). Germline V gene data show CDR1 as SNHLY and CDR2 as FYNNEI. With 4 bases removed from V and 5 bases from J, the gap between germline ends came to 11 bases. The CDR3 has 13 amino acids. In DNA form, the CDR3 reads TGTGCCAGCAGTGTGAAGGGGTTGTATGGCTACACCTTC. Its translation: CASSVKGLYGYTF.

The chain recombines TRBV24-1 with TRBJ1-5; no clear D gene. The germline V gene has CDR1 KGHDR and CDR2 SFDVKD. V was cut by 5 bases and J by 7 bases, with 11 bases left in between. The CDR3 is 13 residues long. CDR3 nucleotides: TGTGCCACCAGTGGTCCCCCGGGGCAGCCCCAGCATTTT. Encoded protein: CATSGPPGQPQHF.